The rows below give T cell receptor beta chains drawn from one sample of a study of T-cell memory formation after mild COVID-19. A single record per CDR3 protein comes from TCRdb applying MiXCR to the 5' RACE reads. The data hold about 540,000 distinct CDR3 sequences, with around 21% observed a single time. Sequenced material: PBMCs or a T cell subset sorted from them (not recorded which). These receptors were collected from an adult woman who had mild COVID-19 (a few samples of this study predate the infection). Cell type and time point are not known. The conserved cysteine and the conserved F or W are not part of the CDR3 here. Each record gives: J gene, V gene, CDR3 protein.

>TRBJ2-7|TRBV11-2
ASSLVKGGYEQY
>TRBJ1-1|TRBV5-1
ASSLNRGSSTEAF
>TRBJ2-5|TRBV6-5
ASREGSGGNQETQY
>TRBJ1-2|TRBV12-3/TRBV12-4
ASSEVLGYGYT
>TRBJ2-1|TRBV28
ASSGTSGSRPNEQF
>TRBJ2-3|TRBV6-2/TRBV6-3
ALGLADSTDTQY
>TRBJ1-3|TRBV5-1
ASSWGTGAGNTIY
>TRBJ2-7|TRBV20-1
SARDVPSGSSYEQY
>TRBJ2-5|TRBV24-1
ATSDTGTGGFETQY
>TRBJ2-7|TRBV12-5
ASGYSRSHEQY
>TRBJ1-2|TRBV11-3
ASSLAGTGGIYGYT
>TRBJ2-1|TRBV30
ASTSGTSGTEQF
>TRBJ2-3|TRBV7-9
ASSLDVDRTSTDTQY
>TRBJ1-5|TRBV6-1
ASSSQGVGQPQH
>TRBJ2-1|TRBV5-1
ASSLPGTAYNEQF
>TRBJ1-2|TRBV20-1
SAIDPPGIPP
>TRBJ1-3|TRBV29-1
SVAHRVAGNTIY
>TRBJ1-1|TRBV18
ASSPDRVGLTEAF
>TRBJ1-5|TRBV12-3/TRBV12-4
ASSFTGDQPQH
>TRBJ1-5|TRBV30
AWSGDRAQPQH
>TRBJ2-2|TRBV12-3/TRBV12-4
ASTLTGGGTGELF
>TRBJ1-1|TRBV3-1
ASSPQGGAGTEAF
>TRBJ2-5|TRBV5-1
ASSLLGLTRETQY
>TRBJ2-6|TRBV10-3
ASQPGTGANVLT
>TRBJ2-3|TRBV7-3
ASSLGLETDTQY
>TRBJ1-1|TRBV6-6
ASSYSVAGSLEAF
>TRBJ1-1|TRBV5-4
ASSQGQGVLMNTEAF
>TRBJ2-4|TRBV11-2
ASSKNRDIQY
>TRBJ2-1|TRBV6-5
ASNLRASGASYNEQF
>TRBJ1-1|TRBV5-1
ASSSTGTMNTEAF
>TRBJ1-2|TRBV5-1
ASSLVVGGYGYT
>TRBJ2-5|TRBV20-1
SATVGQGKTQY
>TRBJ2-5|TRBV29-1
SVSTGLHEETQY
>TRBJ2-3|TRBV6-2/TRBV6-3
ASSVTLPDTQY
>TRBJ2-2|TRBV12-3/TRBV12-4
AVGGPLTAPKTGELF
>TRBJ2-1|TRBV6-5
ASSYTAGGRGEQF
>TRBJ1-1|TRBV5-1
ASSLAGAGVYTEAF